This T cell receptor (beta chain) is from a study of cytomegalovirus exposure and HLA in healthy donors. Study-wide results and caveats: An analysis that came later showed most CMV-associated TCR beta chains appearing HLA-restricted.

A word on this clone: Its target is unknown.

Use of 60 Vbeta and 13 Jbeta primers characterized the PCR. Clones were read by immunoSEQ multiplex PCR, and TCRdb kept only the in-frame ones, dropping some. The table shows some 220,000 clones, with 77% occurring only once. The sample was PBMCs. This TCR derives from a woman aged 55-69 years in good health and CMV-seropositive.

CDR3 bases: TGCGCCAGCAGCGTACAGGTATCTGGAAACACCATATATTTT. Its protein product is CASSVQVSGNTIYF. This rearrangement joins TRBV4-1 to TRBJ1-3; tentatively, D is TRBD1 (5 bases). V gave up 5 bases and J gave up 1 base, with 9 bases separating them. The germline CDR1 and CDR2 sequences are MGHRA and YSYEKL. The CDR3 runs to 14 residues.